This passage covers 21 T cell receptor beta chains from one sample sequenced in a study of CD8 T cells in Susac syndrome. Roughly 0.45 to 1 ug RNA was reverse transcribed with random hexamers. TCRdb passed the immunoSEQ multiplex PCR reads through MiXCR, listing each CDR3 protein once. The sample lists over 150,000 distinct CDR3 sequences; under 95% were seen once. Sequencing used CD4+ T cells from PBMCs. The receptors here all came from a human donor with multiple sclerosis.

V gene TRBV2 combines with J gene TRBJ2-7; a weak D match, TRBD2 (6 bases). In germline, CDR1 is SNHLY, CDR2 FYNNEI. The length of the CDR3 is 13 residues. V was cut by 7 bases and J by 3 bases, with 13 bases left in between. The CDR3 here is CASTREPSYEQYF. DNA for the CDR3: TGTGCCAGCACCCGGGAGCCGAGCTACGAGCAGTACTTC. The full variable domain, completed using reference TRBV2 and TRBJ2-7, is EPEVTQTPSHQVTQMGQEVILRCVPISNHLYFYWYRQILGQKVEFLVSFYNNEISEKSEIFDDQFSVERPDGSNFTLKIRSTKLEDSAMYFCASTREPSYEQYFGPGTRLTVT.

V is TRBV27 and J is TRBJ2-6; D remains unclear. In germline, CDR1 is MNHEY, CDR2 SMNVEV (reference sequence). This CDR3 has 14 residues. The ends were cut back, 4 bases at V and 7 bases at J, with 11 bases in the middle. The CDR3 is CASSSNLGANVLTF. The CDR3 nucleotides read TGTGCCAGCAGTTCAAATCTGGGCGCCAACGTCCTGACTTTC.

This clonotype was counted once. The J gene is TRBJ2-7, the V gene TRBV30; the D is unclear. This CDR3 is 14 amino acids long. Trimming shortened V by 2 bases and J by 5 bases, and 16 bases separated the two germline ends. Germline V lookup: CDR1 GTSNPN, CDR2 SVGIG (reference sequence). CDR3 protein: CAWSTQLGADEQYF. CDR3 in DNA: TGTGCCTGGAGTACCCAGTTGGGCGCGGACGAGCAGTACTTC. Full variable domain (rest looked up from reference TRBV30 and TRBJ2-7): SQTIHQWPATLVQPVGSPLSLECTVEGTSNPNLYWYRQAAGRGLQLLFYSVGIGQISSEVPQNLSASRPQDRQFILSSKKLLLSDSGFYLCAWSTQLGADEQYFGPGTRLTVT.

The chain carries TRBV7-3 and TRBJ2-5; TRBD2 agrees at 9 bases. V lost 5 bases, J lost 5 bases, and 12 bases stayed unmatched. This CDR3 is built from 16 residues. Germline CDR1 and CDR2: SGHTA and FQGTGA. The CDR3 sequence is CASSLGSGSGGETQYF. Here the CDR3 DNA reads TGTGCCAGCAGCCTCGGTAGCGGGAGTGGTGGGGAGACCCAGTACTTC.

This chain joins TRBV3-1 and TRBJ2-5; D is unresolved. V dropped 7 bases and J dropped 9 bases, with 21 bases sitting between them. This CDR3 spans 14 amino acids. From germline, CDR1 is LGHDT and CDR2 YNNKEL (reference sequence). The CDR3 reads CASTLRGLTPAQYF. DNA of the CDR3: TGTGCCAGCACCCTCCGTGGCCTAACACCGGCCCAGTACTTC.

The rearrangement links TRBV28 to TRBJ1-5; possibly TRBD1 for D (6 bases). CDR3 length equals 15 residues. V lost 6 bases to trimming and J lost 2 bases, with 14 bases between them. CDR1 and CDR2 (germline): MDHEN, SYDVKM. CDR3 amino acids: CASRLGGSGNQPQHF. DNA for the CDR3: TGTGCCAGCAGGCTAGGGGGATCAGGCAATCAGCCCCAGCATTTT.

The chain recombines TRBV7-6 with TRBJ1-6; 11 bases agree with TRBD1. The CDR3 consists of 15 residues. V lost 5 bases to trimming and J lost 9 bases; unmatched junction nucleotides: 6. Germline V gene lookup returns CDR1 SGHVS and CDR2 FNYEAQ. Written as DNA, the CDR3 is TGTGCCAGCAGCCCCCGGACAGGGGGCTTTTCACCCCTCCACTTT. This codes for CASSPRTGGFSPLHF.

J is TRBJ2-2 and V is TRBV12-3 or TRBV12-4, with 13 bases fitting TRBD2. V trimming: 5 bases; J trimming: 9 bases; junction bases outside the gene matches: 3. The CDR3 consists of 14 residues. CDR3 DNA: TGTGCCAGCAGTCAACTAGCGGGAGGGAGGGAGCTGTTTTTT. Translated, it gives CASSQLAGGRELFF.

CDR3 in amino acids: CASSPQEGSSSYEQYF. In DNA, the CDR3 is TGTGCCAGCTCACCACAAGAAGGGTCGAGCTCCTACGAGCAGTACTTC. This chain joins TRBV18 and TRBJ2-7; the D is unclear. Germline lookup yields CDR1 KGHSH and CDR2 LQKENI. The CDR3 totals 16 residues. V was clipped by 1 base and J by 0 bases, with 13 bases between them.

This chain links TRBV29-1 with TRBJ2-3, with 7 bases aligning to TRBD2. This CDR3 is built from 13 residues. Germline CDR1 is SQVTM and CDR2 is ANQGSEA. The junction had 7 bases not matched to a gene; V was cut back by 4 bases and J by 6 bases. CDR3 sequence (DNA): TGCAGCGTTGGATGGGGGGGTGCGGATACGCAGTATTTT. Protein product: CSVGWGGADTQYF.

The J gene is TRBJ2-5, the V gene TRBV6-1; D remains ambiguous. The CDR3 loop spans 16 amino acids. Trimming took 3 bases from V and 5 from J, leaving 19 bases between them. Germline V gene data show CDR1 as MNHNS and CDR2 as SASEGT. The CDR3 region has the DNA TGTGCCAGCAGTGAGCCGGGTCGAAGGCCCGGGGAGACCCAGTACTTC. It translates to CASSEPGRRPGETQYF.

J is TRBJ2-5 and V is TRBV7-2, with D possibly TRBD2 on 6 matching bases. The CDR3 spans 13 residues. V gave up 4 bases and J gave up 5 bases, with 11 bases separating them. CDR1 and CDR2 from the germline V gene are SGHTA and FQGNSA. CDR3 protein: CASSSRGEETQYF. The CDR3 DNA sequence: TGTGCCAGCAGCTCGCGGGGAGAGGAGACCCAGTACTTC.

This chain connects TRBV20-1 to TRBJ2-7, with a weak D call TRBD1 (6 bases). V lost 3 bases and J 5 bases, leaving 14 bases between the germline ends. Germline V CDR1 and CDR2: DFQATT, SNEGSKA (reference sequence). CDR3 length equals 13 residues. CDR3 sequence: CSASRSGVDEQYF. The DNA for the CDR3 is TGCAGTGCTAGCCGCTCAGGGGTGGACGAGCAGTACTTC.

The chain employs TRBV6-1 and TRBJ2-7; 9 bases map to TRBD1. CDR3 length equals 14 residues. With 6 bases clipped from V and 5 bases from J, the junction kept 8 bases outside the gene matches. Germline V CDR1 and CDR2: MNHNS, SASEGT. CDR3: CASRTGTGYDEQYF. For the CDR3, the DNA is TGTGCCAGCAGAACCGGGACAGGGTACGACGAGCAGTACTTC.

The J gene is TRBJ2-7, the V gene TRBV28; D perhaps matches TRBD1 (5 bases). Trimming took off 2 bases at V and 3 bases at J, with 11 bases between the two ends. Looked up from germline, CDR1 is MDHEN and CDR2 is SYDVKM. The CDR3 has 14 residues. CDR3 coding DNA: TGTGCCAGCAGTTTAGAAGGGGTGGGCTACGAGCAGTACTTC. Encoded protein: CASSLEGVGYEQYF.

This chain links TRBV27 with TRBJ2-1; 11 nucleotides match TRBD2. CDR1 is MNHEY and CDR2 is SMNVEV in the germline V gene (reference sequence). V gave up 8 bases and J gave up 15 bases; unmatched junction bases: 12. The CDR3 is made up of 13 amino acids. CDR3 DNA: TGTGCCAGCGGAGAAAGCTCGACTAGCGGGACGTTCTTC. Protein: CASGESSTSGTFF.

The CDR3 here is CASSPGSSPFGYTF. CDR3 coding DNA: TGTGCCAGCTCACCCGGCAGTTCCCCATTTGGCTACACCTTC. The V call is TRBV18, the J call TRBJ1-2; D not certain. The CDR3 is made up of 14 amino acids. V was clipped by 3 bases and J by 7 bases, with 15 bases between them. Germline CDR1 and CDR2: KGHSH and LQKENI.

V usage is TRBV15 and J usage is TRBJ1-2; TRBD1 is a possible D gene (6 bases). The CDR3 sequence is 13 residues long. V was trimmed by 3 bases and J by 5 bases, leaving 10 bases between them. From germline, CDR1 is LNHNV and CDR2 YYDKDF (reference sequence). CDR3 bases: TGTGCCACCAGCAGCGGACAGCTTTATGGCTACACCTTC. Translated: CATSSGQLYGYTF.

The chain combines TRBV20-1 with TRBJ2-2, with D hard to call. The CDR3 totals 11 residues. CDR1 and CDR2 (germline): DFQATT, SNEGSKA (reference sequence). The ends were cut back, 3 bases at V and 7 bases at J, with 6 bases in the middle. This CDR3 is CSASRVGELFF. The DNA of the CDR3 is TGCAGTGCTAGTCGAGTCGGGGAGCTGTTTTTT.

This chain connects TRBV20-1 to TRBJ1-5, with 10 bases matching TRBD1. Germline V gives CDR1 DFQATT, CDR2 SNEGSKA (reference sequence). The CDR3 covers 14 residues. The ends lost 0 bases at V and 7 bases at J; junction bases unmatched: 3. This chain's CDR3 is CSARDGQGGQPQHF. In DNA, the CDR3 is TGCAGTGCTAGAGATGGACAGGGGGGCCAGCCCCAGCATTTT.

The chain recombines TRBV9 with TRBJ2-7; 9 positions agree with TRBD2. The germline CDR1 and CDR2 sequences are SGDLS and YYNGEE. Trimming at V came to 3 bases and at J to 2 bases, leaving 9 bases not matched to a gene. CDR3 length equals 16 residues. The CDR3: CASSAPGLASTYEQYF. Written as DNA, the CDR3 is TGTGCCAGCAGCGCCCCAGGACTAGCGTCGACCTACGAGCAGTACTTC. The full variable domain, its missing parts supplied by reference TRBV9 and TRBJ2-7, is DSGVTQTPKHLITATGQRVTLRCSPRSGDLSVYWYQQSLDQGLQFLIQYYNGEERAKGNILERFSAQQFPDLHSELNLSSLELGDSALYFCASSAPGLASTYEQYFGPGTRLTVT.